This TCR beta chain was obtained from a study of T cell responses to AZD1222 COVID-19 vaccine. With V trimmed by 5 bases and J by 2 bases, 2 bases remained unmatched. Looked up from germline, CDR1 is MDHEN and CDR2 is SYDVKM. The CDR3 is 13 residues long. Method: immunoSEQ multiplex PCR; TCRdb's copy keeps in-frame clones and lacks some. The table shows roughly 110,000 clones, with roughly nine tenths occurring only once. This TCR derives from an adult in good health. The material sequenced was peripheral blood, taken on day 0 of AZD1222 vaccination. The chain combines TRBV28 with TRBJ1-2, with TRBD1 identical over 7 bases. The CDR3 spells CASSRGQNYGYTF. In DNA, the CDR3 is TGTGCCAGCAGTAGGGGGCAAAACTATGGCTACACCTTC.